This T cell receptor (beta chain) is drawn from a study of early stage breast cancer tumors. About the study: Most invasive tumors, twelve of 16, were ER+/PR+/HER2-. Roughly eight ER+/PR+/HER2- tumors were invasive ductal; a few were invasive lobular.

The CDR3 totals 16 residues. Germline CDR1 and CDR2: SGDLS and YYNGEE. Germline trimming cut 4 bases from V and 5 bases from J; bases unmatched to any gene: 12. For this clone: Its antigen is still unknown.

Whole-study results and caveats: Enriched TCRB sequences shared across patients were mostly commonly generated sequences.

Each sample had two DNA replicates, 0.5 ug blood or approximately 1.5 ug tissue. Profiling relied on immunoSEQ multiplex PCR, and the TCRdb table lists in-frame clones only, not all of them. The sample carries under 45,000 clones, approximately 72% recorded once. The chain combines TRBV9 with TRBJ2-5, with 9 positions matching TRBD1. The sequence derives from a person between 50 and 60 years old with breast cancer. The sample comprised blood. The CDR3 region has the DNA TGTGCCAGCAGCCTCCGTCCCGGGACAGGGAAGGAGACCCAGTACTTC. Translating gives CASSLRPGTGKETQYF.